The 2 T cell receptor beta chains given below trace back to one sample, sequenced in a study of neurological immune-mediated disorders. Using its own MiXCR run on the 5' RACE reads, TCRdb lists one record per CDR3 protein. The sample has tens of thousands of distinct CDR3 sequences, around 4% seen once. The sample consisted of PBMCs. These receptors were taken from a man aged 60-69 years with multiple sclerosis.

This clonotype was seen many times. The J gene is TRBJ2-7, the V gene TRBV20-1, with 8 positions matching TRBD1. Unmatched junction bases numbered 2, after V lost 5 bases and J lost 2 bases. CDR1 and CDR2 (germline): DFQATT, SNEGSKA (reference sequence). The length of the CDR3 is 12 residues. CDR3 nucleotides: TGCAGTGCTGAGGGACAGGCCTACGAGCAGTACTTC. Translation gives CSAEGQAYEQYF.

This clonotype was seen ten or more times. The V gene is TRBV15, the J gene TRBJ2-3; D is uncertain. V was shortened by 4 bases and J by 4 bases, with 9 bases between the two germline ends. CDR1 and CDR2 (germline): LNHNV, YYDKDF (reference sequence). The CDR3 is 13 residues long. CDR3 bases: TGTGCCACCAGCACCTATCAGGCAGATACGCAGTATTTT. The encoded protein is CATSTYQADTQYF.